The 31 T cell receptor beta chains below come from one sample, sequenced in a study of T cell repertoires in cytomegalovirus infection. TCRdb re-called the reads with MiXCR, one entry per CDR3 protein. The sample contains roughly 320,000 distinct CDR3 sequences, roughly a tenth of which appear only once. Sequenced input: PBMCs. Receptors originate from a human donor in good health (CMV status not recorded). Some clones in this sample may be carry-over from other donors' samples.

This clonotype has a count of ten or more. The chain is built from TRBV9 and TRBJ1-2, with D uncertain. The CDR3 loop spans 12 amino acids. Per germline, CDR1 SGDLS and CDR2 YYNGEE. V shed 0 bases and J shed 4 bases, with 4 bases lying between them. The chain's CDR3 is CASSVGGYGYTF. The CDR3 DNA sequence: TGTGCCAGCAGCGTAGGGGGCTATGGCTACACCTTC.

The table lists this clonotype with many counts. The chain is built from TRBV5-1 and TRBJ2-5, with TRBD2 matching 8 bases. This CDR3 has 15 amino acids. V was clipped by 5 bases and J by 4 bases; unmatched bases: 10. Per the germline V gene, CDR1 is SGHRS and CDR2 is YFSETQ. The CDR3 sequence: CASRPAGGGLETQYF. The CDR3 nucleotides read TGCGCCAGCAGGCCCGCGGGAGGAGGGTTAGAGACCCAGTACTTC.

This clonotype was observed many times. The chain carries TRBV28 and TRBJ2-3; 9 bases align to TRBD2. The germline gives CDR1 MDHEN, CDR2 SYDVKM. The CDR3 loop spans 14 amino acids. V lost 5 bases to trimming and J lost 3 bases; unmatched junction nucleotides: 3. In DNA, the CDR3 is TGTGCCAGCAGTCTAGCGGGGAGGACAGATACGCAGTATTTT. Its translation: CASSLAGRTDTQYF.

This chain uses TRBV7-2 with TRBJ2-3; no clear D gene. Germline V gene lookup returns CDR1 SGHTA and CDR2 FQGNSA. There are 14 residues in the CDR3. V was trimmed by 7 bases and J by 1 base, leaving 12 bases between them. CDR3: CASKKGPGTDTQYF. The CDR3 DNA reads TGTGCCAGCAAGAAAGGACCCGGCACAGATACGCAGTATTTT.

This clonotype appeared many times. The CDR3 nucleotides are TGTGCCAGCAGTCCAGCTTCGACAGGGAGGTACGAGCAGTACGTC. It codes for CASSPASTGRYEQYV. The V call is TRBV28, the J call TRBJ2-7; possible D gene TRBD1, 7 bases. Trimming cost V 5 bases and J 4 bases, with 18 bases left between them. Germline CDR1 and CDR2: MDHEN and SYDVKM. CDR3 length: 15 amino acids.

This clonotype was observed a few times. The CDR3 coding sequence is TGTGCCAGCACCCGAAGGGTCAGAGTGGGGAGAGCTTACGAGCAGTACTTC. Protein: CASTRRVRVGRAYEQYF. The rearrangement uses TRBV6-5 and TRBJ2-7; possible D gene TRBD2, 5 bases. Germline V gene sequence: CDR1 MNHEY, CDR2 SVGAGI. The CDR3 runs to 17 residues. Trimming pared 7 bases from V and 4 bases from J, leaving 26 bases between.

This clonotype showed up many times. The chain is built from TRBV28 and TRBJ2-1, with D tentatively TRBD1 or TRBD2 (5 bases each). The CDR3 covers 12 residues. The germline V and J ends were trimmed by 6 bases and 10 bases, with 13 bases remaining between them. Per the germline V gene, CDR1 is MDHEN and CDR2 is SYDVKM. The CDR3 nucleotides are TGTGCCAGCAGCCTTATCTGGGGGGAGCAGTTCTTC. The encoded protein is CASSLIWGEQFF.

Many counts were recorded for this clonotype. The CDR3 region has the DNA TGTGCCAGCAGCTGGCGGGGCATGGCGGAGACCCAGTACTTC. It encodes CASSWRGMAETQYF. The genes are TRBV7-9 and TRBJ2-5; possibly TRBD2 for D (6 bases). V lost 4 bases to trimming and J lost 5 bases, with 14 bases between them. Germline V lookup: CDR1 SEHNR, CDR2 FQNEAQ (reference sequence). CDR3 size: 14 residues.

This clonotype came up a few times. The J gene is TRBJ2-7, the V gene TRBV28; D not certain. CDR1 MDHEN and CDR2 SYDVKM come from the germline V gene. This CDR3 has 13 residues. Trimming took off 6 bases at V and 0 bases at J, with 9 bases between the two ends. The CDR3 protein is CASSDGSSYEQYV. The DNA for the CDR3 is TGTGCCAGCAGCGACGGAAGCTCCTACGAGCAGTACGTC.

The table lists this clonotype with many counts. The genes are TRBV28 and TRBJ2-2; a possible D gene is TRBD1 (5 bases). The CDR3 is 15 amino acids. Trimming took 3 bases from V and 4 from J, leaving 12 bases between them. CDR1 and CDR2 (germline): MDHEN, SYDVKM. CDR3 sequence reads: CASSFQRGSTGELFF. The CDR3 bases are TGTGCCAGCAGTTTTCAAAGGGGAAGCACCGGGGAGCTGTTTTTT.

This clonotype was recorded at least ten times. The chain links TRBV18 to TRBJ2-7; 12 bases map to TRBD1. V shed 3 bases and J 1 base; nucleotides not matched to a gene: 1. The CDR3 sequence is 15 residues long. Germline lookup yields CDR1 KGHSH and CDR2 LQKENI. The CDR3: CASSPGQGASYEQYV. DNA for the CDR3: TGTGCCAGCTCACCGGGACAGGGGGCTTCCTACGAGCAGTACGTC.

This clonotype was seen repeatedly, ten times or more. The chain couples TRBV12-3 or TRBV12-4 to TRBJ1-1; 7 bases map to TRBD1. The V segment lost 6 bases and the J segment 12 bases; nucleotides outside the gene matches: 13. The CDR3 covers 13 residues. The CDR3 region has the DNA TGTGCCAGCAGCTCAACGACAGGGAGGTGGACTTTCTTT. The encoded protein is CASSSTTGRWTFF.

This clonotype was recorded many times. The V gene is TRBV29-1, the J gene TRBJ2-5; a possible D gene is TRBD2 (6 bases). V lost 6 bases and J 5 bases, leaving 10 bases between the germline ends. From germline, CDR1 is SQVTM and CDR2 ANQGSEA. This CDR3 is 11 amino acids long. The CDR3 loop is CSVGGEETQYF. The CDR3 DNA sequence: TGCAGCGTGGGCGGGGAGGAGACCCAGTACTTC.

This clonotype was counted many times. The chain links TRBV6-5 to TRBJ2-5, with TRBD2 identical over 9 bases. V gave up 5 bases and J gave up 6 bases; unmatched junction bases: 10. The V gene's germline CDR1 is MNHEY and CDR2 SVGAGI. The CDR3 is 15 amino acids. The CDR3, as DNA: TGTGCCAGCAGTCCCACAAGCGGGGGGCGGCAGACCCAGTACTTC. Translating gives CASSPTSGGRQTQYF.

This clonotype has at least ten counts. The V call is TRBV6-2 or TRBV6-3, the J call TRBJ1-2, with TRBD1 matching over 8 bases. With V trimmed by 5 bases and J by 3 bases, 11 bases remained unmatched. From germline, CDR1 is MNHEY and CDR2 SVGEGT. This CDR3 is built from 16 residues. CDR3: CASSTLHRGSDYGYTF. The CDR3 bases are TGTGCCAGCAGTACCCTCCACAGGGGGAGCGACTATGGCTACACCTTC.

A few counts support this clonotype. CDR3 sequence: CSAREPGTAQETQYF. CDR3 coding DNA: TGCAGTGCTAGAGAGCCCGGGACAGCACAAGAGACCCAGTACTTC. V gene TRBV20-1 combines with J gene TRBJ2-5; 7 bases are shared with TRBD1. The ends lost 0 bases at V and 2 bases at J; junction bases unmatched: 6. Per germline, CDR1 DFQATT and CDR2 SNEGSKA (reference sequence). The CDR3 has 15 residues.

Many counts were recorded for this clonotype. V is TRBV7-2 and J is TRBJ2-4, with TRBD2 identical over 11 bases. Germline V gene lookup returns CDR1 SGHTA and CDR2 FQGNSA. J was trimmed by 9 bases and V by 5 bases; bases with no gene match: 6. CDR3 length: 14 residues. This CDR3 reads CASSLGTSGGIQYF. In DNA form, the CDR3 reads TGTGCCAGCAGCCTCGGGACTAGCGGTGGCATTCAGTACTTC.

This clonotype has ten or more counts. The rearrangement joins TRBV7-9 to TRBJ2-1; D might be TRBD1 (6 bases). Germline V gives CDR1 SEHNR, CDR2 FQNEAQ (reference sequence). Trimming took 7 bases from V and 10 from J, leaving 14 bases between them. The CDR3 sequence is 12 residues long. In DNA form, the CDR3 reads TGTGCCAGCATCCCAGGGGTCGGCGAGCAGTTCTTC. Translating gives CASIPGVGEQFF.

This clonotype was detected many times. This chain uses TRBV12-3 or TRBV12-4 with TRBJ1-1; D is uncertain. This CDR3 is built from 14 residues. The germline V and J ends were trimmed by 5 bases and 0 bases, with 10 bases remaining between them. The CDR3 reads CASSLTRVNTEAFF. In DNA, the CDR3 is TGTGCCAGCAGTCTAACCAGAGTGAACACTGAAGCTTTCTTT.

This chain uses TRBV5-6 with TRBJ2-7; the D is unclear. V lost 0 bases and J 3 bases, leaving 10 bases between the germline ends. The CDR3 length is 14 residues. CDR1 is SGHDT, CDR2 YYEEEE, per germline. In DNA, the CDR3 is TGTGCCAGCAGCTTGGGGGCTAGAGTCTACGAGCAGTACGTC. It is translated as CASSLGARVYEQYV.

About this clonotype itself: One end of the junction is discordant with germline, which a read error may explain. The CDR3 here is CANSRRDRGGDTQYF. The CDR3 DNA reads TGTGCCAACAGCCGCCGGGACAGGGGAGGAGATACGCAGTATTTT. The chain couples TRBV4-2 to TRBJ2-3; 10 bases match TRBD1. The CDR3 contains 15 residues. Looked up from germline, CDR1 is LGHNA and CDR2 is YNFKEQ.

This clonotype was counted only a few times. V is TRBV5-5 and J is TRBJ2-2, with D perhaps matching TRBD1 (6 bases). Trimming pared 4 bases from V and 3 bases from J, leaving 13 bases between. Germline V gene data show CDR1 as SGHKS and CDR2 as YYEKEE (reference sequence). CDR3 length: 15 amino acids. CDR3 in DNA: TGTGCCAGCAGCCGTGAGCAGGGGTACACCGGGGAGCTGTTTTTT. It yields the protein CASSREQGYTGELFF. The full variable domain, with the rest looked up from reference TRBV5-5 and TRBJ2-2, is DAGVTQSPTHLIKTRGQQVTLRCSPISGHKSVSWYQQVLGQGPQFIFQYYEKEERGRGNFPDRFSARQFPNYSSELNVNALLLGDSALYLCASSREQGYTGELFFGEGSRLTVL.

The table lists this clonotype with a few counts. This chain connects TRBV20-1 to TRBJ2-7, with D perhaps TRBD1 (6 bases). Trimming removed 6 bases from V and 4 bases from J, with 16 bases in between. Germline lookup yields CDR1 DFQATT and CDR2 SNEGSKA (reference sequence). The CDR3 runs 13 residues. CDR3 sequence reads: CSASGAPKYEQYF. The CDR3 DNA sequence: TGCAGTGCGTCAGGGGCGCCTAAGTACGAGCAGTACTTC.

This clonotype was found many times. This sequence joins TRBV2 and TRBJ1-4; D remains unclear. Trimming took off 6 bases at V and 7 bases at J, with 12 bases between the two ends. CDR1 SNHLY and CDR2 FYNNEI come from the germline V gene. The CDR3 length is 13 residues. Here the CDR3 DNA reads TGTGCCAGCAGACCCGCTGCAACTGAAAAACTGTTTTTT. Translating gives CASRPAATEKLFF.

This clonotype was detected ten times or more. The chain combines TRBV20-1 with TRBJ2-1; D unresolved. The CDR3 extends over 12 amino acids. With 3 bases removed from V and 8 bases from J, the gap between germline ends came to 11 bases. The germline CDR1 and CDR2 sequences are DFQATT and SNEGSKA (reference sequence). This chain's CDR3 is CSASPRIHEQFF. In DNA, the CDR3 is TGCAGTGCTAGTCCCAGGATCCATGAGCAGTTCTTC.

The CDR3 coding sequence is TGTGCCAGCAGAGAGCTAGCGGCTTCCTACAATGAGCAGTTCTTC. It translates to CASRELAASYNEQFF. The rearrangement joins TRBV5-4 to TRBJ2-1; 7 bases are a match to TRBD2. V trimming: 5 bases; J trimming: 1 base; junction bases outside the gene matches: 6. CDR3 length: 15 amino acids. Germline CDR1 reads SGHNT; CDR2 reads YYREEE (reference sequence).

As regards this clonotype: This may be a read error: a much more frequent sequence differs by one nucleotide. The rearrangement links TRBV29-1 to TRBJ2-7; D tentatively fits TRBD1 or TRBD2 (5 bases each). The V and J ends lost 4 bases and 3 bases respectively, with 19 bases between them. CDR3 length: 15 residues. Germline V CDR1 and CDR2: SQVTM, ANQGSEA. The CDR3 region is CSVGFGAAKHYEQYV. CDR3 bases: TGCAGCGTTGGATTCGGGGCAGCGAAACACTACGAGCAGTACGTC.

This clonotype was counted many times. The chain uses TRBV6-1 and TRBJ1-5; no definite D call. CDR1 is MNHNS and CDR2 is SASEGT in the germline V gene. The CDR3 spans 14 residues. The V and J ends lost 6 bases and 2 bases respectively, with 11 bases between them. The CDR3 sequence is CASRDLLGNQPQHF. CDR3 DNA: TGTGCCAGCAGGGACCTCTTAGGCAATCAGCCCCAGCATTTT.

The table lists this clonotype with many counts. The V gene is TRBV20-1, the J gene TRBJ1-1; TRBD1 aligns across 8 bases. CDR3 size: 13 residues. V lost 6 bases and J lost 7; bases outside the gene matches: 10. Germline V lookup: CDR1 DFQATT, CDR2 SNEGSKA (reference sequence). CDR3 DNA sequence: TGCAGTGCCAATCAACAGGGGGAAGATGAAGCTTTCTTT. This sequence encodes CSANQQGEDEAFF.

This clonotype was observed many times. The rearrangement joins TRBV6-2 or TRBV6-3 to TRBJ2-7; 9 nucleotides line up with TRBD1. The CDR3 is 16 residues long. V gave up 0 bases and J gave up 4 bases; unmatched junction bases: 7. Per the germline V gene, CDR1 is MNHEY and CDR2 is SVGEGT. CDR3 nucleotides: TGTGCCAGCAGTTACTCGAGAGACAGGGGGTTTTACGAGCAGTACGTC. This sequence encodes CASSYSRDRGFYEQYV.

The chain joins TRBV2 to TRBJ2-1; D remains ambiguous. The CDR3 runs to 15 residues. Germline V lookup: CDR1 SNHLY, CDR2 FYNNEI. The V end lost 0 bases, the J end lost 9 bases, and 15 bases lay between the germline ends. CDR3 in amino acids: CASSEALGRKIEQFF. CDR3 nucleotides: TGTGCCAGCAGTGAAGCCTTAGGGCGCAAGATTGAGCAGTTCTTC.